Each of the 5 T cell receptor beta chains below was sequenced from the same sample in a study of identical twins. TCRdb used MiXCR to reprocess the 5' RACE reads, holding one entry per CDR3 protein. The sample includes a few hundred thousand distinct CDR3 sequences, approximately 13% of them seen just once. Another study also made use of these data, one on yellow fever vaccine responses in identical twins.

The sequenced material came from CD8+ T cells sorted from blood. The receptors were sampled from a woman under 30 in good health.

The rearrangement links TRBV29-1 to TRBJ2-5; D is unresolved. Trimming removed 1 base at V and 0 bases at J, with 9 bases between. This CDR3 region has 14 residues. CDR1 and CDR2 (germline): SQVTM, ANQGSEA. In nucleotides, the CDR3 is TGCAGCGTTGAAGCTGGACGGAACCAAGAGACCCAGTACTTC. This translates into CSVEAGRNQETQYF.

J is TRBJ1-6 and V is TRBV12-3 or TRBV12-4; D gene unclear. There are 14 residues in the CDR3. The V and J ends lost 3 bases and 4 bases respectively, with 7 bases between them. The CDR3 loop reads CASSFRGYNSPLHF. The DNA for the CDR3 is TGTGCCAGCAGTTTTCGGGGTTATAATTCACCCCTCCACTTT.

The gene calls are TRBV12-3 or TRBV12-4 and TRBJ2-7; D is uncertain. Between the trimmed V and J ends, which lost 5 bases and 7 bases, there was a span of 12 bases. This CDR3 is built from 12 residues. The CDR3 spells CASSASPQEQYV. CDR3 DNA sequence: TGTGCCAGCAGTGCTAGTCCGCAGGAGCAGTACGTC.

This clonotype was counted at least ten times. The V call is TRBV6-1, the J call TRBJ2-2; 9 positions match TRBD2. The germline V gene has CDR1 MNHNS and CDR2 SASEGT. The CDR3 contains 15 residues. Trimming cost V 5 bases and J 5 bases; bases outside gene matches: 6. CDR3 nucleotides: TGTGCCAGCAGTCCCCTAGCGGGAAATACCGGGGAGCTGTTTTTT. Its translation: CASSPLAGNTGELFF.

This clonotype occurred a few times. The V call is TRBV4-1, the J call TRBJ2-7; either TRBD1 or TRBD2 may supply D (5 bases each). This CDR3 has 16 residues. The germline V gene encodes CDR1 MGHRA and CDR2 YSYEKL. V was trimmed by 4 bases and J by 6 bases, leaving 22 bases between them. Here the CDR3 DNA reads TGCGCCAGCAGCCCTAACCAGGCGCCCAGGGAGTTCGAGCAGTACTTC. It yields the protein CASSPNQAPREFEQYF.